The entry below describes one T cell receptor beta chain. Relying on iRepertoire HTBI primers and Arm-PCR of CDR3 regions, the team built TCR beta libraries. MiXCR, run by TCRdb on the multiplex PCR reads, gives a single entry per CDR3 protein. The sample has under 300,000 distinct CDR3 sequences, 20% to 25% seen once; the top ten hold around 13%. The V gene's germline CDR1 is LNHDA and CDR2 SQIVND (reference sequence). V was clipped by 4 bases and J by 2 bases; unmatched bases: 6. The CDR3 is made up of 15 amino acids. The source of the sample is a study of regulatory T cells in long-lasting Graves disease. This sample's time point: newly diagnosed GD, antithyroid drugs for less than 3 months. RNA extracted from PBMCs served as the sequencing template.

The TCR was taken from a female donor with Graves disease. This chain uses TRBV19 with TRBJ2-3; 7 nucleotides agree with TRBD1. The specimen was peripheral blood mononuclear cells (PBMCs), collected at new diagnosis, from a patient treated with antithyroid drugs. In DNA, the CDR3 is TGTGCCAGTAGTACCCGGGACAGAGTCACAGATACGCAGTATTTT. Protein: CASSTRDRVTDTQYF.